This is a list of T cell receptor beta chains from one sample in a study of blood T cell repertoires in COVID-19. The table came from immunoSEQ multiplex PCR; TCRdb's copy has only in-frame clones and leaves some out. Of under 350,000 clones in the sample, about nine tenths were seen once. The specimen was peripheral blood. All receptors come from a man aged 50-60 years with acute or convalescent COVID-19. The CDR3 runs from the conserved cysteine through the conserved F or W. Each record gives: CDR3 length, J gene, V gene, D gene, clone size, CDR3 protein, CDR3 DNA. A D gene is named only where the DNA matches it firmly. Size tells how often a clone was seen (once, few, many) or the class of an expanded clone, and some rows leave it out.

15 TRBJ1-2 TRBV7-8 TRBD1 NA CASSLGLQGVYGYTF TGTGCCAGCAGCTTAGGATTACAGGGGGTCTATGGCTACACCTTC
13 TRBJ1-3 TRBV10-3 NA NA CASAGVTGNTIYF TGTGCTTCGGCGGGGGTGACGGGAAACACCATATATTTT
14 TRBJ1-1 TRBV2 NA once CASRDPQENTEAFF TGTGCCAGCAGAGATCCACAGGAGAACACTGAAGCTTTCTTT
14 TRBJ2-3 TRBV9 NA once CASSVEGLADTQYF TGTGCCAGCAGCGTAGAGGGGTTAGCAGATACGCAGTATTTT
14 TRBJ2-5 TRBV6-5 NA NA CASSYTTEQETQYF TGTGCCAGCAGTTACACGACAGAACAAGAGACCCAGTACTTC
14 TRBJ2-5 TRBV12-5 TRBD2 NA CASGEREGKETQYF TGTGCTAGTGGGGAGCGGGAGGGGAAGGAGACCCAGTACTTC
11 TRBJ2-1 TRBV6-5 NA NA CASFASGVQFF TGTGCCAGCTTTGCTTCAGGGGTGCAGTTCTTC
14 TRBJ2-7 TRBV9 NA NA CASSVASQSYEQYF TGTGCCAGCAGCGTAGCGTCCCAGTCCTACGAGCAGTACTTC
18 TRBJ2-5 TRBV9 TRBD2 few CASSPGTSGGRFQETQYF TGTGCCAGCAGCCCTGGGACTAGCGGGGGGCGTTTCCAAGAGACCCAGTACTTC
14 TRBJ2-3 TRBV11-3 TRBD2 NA CASSGAGGADTQYF TGTGCCAGCAGCGGTGCGGGGGGGGCAGATACGCAGTATTTT
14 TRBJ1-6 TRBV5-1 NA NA CASSLPSDNSPLHF TGCGCCAGCAGCTTGCCCTCGGATAATTCACCCCTCCACTTT
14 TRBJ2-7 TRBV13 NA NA CASSLDGHSYEQYF TGTGCCAGCAGCTTGGACGGACACTCCTACGAGCAGTACTTC
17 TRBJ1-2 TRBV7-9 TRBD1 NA CASRNRDRGDGRNGYTF TGTGCCAGCAGAAACCGGGACAGGGGGGACGGTAGAAATGGCTACACCTTC
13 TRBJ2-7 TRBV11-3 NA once CASSSTGEGEQYF TGTGCCAGCAGCTCGACAGGGGAGGGCGAGCAGTACTTC
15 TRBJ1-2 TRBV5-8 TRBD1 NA CASSWVRGGVGGYTF TGTGCCAGCAGCTGGGTCCGAGGGGGCGTCGGTGGCTACACCTTC
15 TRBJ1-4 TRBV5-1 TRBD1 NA CASSLAGTGYEKLFF TGCGCCAGCAGCTTGGCCGGGACAGGCTACGAAAAACTGTTTTTT
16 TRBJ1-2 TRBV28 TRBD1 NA CASTVYGDRVSYGYTF TGTGCCAGCACAGTTTATGGGGACAGGGTGAGCTATGGCTACACCTTC
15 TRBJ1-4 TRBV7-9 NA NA CASSFEGGGGEKLFF TGTGCCAGCAGCTTCGAGGGTGGTGGGGGCGAAAAACTGTTTTTT
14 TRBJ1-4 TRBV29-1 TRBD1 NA CSAEIGTGYEKLFF TGCAGCGCTGAGATCGGGACAGGGTATGAAAAACTGTTTTTT
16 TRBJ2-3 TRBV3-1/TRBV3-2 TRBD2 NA CASSQVWGGFADTQYF TGTGCCAGCAGCCAAGTTTGGGGGGGGTTCGCAGATACGCAGTATTTT
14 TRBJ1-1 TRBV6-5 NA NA CASSQPGRPTEAFF TGTGCCAGCAGTCAACCGGGTCGGCCCACTGAAGCTTTCTTT
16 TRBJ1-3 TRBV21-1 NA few CASSYRQPISGNTIYF TGTGCCAGCAGCTACCGACAGCCTATCTCTGGAAACACCATATATTTT
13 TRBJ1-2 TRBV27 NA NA CASSLTGDYGYTF TGTGCCAGCAGTTTAACGGGGGACTATGGCTACACCTTC
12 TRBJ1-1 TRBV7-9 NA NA CASSYSDTEAFF TGTGCCAGCAGCTATTCGGACACTGAAGCTTTCTTT
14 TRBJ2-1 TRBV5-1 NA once CASSFGGLDNEQFF TGCGCCAGCAGCTTCGGAGGCTTAGACAATGAGCAGTTCTTC
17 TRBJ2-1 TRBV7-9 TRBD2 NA CASSKPPSGASYNEQFF TGTGCCAGCAGCAAACCACCGAGCGGGGCCTCCTACAATGAGCAGTTCTTC
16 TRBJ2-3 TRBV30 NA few CAWSVLGGAFTDTQYF TGTGCCTGGAGTGTCTTGGGCGGGGCCTTCACAGATACGCAGTATTTT
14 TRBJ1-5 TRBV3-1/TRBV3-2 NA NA CASSYRTDNQPQHF TGTGCCAGCAGCTATAGGACAGATAATCAGCCCCAGCATTTT
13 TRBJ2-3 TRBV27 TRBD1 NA CASGHRGTDTQYF TGTGCCAGCGGACACAGGGGGACAGATACGCAGTATTTT
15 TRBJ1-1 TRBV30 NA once CAWSVRGGGNTEAFF TGTGCCTGGAGTGTAAGGGGGGGTGGGAACACTGAAGCTTTCTTT
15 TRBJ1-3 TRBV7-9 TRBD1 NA CASSPQGGSGNTIYF TGTGCCAGCAGCCCGCAGGGGGGCTCTGGAAACACCATATATTTT
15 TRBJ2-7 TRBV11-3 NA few CASSLEEGGGYEQYF TGTGCCAGCAGCTTAGAGGAGGGAGGAGGCTACGAGCAGTACTTC
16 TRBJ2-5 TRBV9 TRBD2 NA CAGSCPAGGPGETQYF TGTGCCGGTAGTTGTCCAGCGGGGGGGCCCGGAGAGACCCAGTACTTC
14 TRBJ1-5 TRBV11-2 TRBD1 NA CASSPGGVYQPQHF TGTGCCAGCAGCCCAGGGGGCGTTTATCAGCCCCAGCATTTT
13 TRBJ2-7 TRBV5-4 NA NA CASSLGAGYEQYF TGTGCCAGCAGCTTGGGGGCGGGGTACGAGCAGTACTTC
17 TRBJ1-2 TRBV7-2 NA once CASSLGPPGAGIYGYTF TGTGCCAGCAGCTTAGGCCCCCCAGGGGCGGGTATCTATGGCTACACCTTC
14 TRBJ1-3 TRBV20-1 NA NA CSASGSSSGNTIYF TGCAGTGCTAGTGGTTCCTCCTCTGGAAACACCATATATTTT
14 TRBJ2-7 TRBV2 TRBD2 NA CASRVGGGAYEQYF TGTGCCAGCAGGGTGGGCGGGGGAGCCTACGAGCAGTACTTC
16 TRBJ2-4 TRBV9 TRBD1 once CASSPTGTGTKNIQYF TGTGCCAGCAGCCCGACCGGGACAGGGACCAAAAACATTCAGTACTTC
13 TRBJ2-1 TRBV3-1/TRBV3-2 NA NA CASSQGRGNEQFF TGTGCCAGCAGCCAAGGTAGGGGCAATGAGCAGTTCTTC
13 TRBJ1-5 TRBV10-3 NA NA CAISSSSNQPQHF TGTGCCATCAGTTCGTCTAGCAATCAGCCCCAGCATTTT
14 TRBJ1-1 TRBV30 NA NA CAWSRGAMVTEAFF TGTGCCTGGTCCCGGGGGGCAATGGTAACTGAAGCTTTCTTT
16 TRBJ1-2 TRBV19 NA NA CASSIAGLLANYGYTF TGTGCCAGTAGTATAGCTGGACTCCTAGCTAACTATGGCTACACCTTC
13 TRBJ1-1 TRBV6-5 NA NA CASSKPGRTEAFF TGTGCCAGCAGTAAACCAGGGAGGACTGAAGCTTTCTTT
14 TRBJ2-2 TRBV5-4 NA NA CASSLEGVTGELFF TGTGCCAGCAGCTTGGAGGGGGTGACCGGGGAGCTGTTTTTT